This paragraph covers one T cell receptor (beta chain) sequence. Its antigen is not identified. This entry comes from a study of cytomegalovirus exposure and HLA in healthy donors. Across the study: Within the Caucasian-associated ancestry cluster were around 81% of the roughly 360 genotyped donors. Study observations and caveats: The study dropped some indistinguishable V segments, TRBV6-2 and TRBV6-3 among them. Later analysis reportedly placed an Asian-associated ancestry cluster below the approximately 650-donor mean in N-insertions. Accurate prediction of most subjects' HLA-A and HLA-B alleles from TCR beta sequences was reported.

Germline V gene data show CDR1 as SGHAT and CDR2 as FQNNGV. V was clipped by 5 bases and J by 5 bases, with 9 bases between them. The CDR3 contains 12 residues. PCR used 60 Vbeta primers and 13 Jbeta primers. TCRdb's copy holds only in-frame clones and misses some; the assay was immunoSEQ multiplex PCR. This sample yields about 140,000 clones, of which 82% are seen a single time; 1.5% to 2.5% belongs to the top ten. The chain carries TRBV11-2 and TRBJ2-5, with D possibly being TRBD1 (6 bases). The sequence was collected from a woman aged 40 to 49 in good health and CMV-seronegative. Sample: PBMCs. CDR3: CASSPQGETQYF. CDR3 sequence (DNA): TGTGCCAGCAGCCCCCAGGGGGAGACCCAGTACTTC.